This TCR beta chain derives from a study of cytomegalovirus exposure and HLA in healthy donors. PCR primers comprised 60 Vbeta and 13 Jbeta primers. Measured with immunoSEQ multiplex PCR; TCRdb has only the in-frame clones, and not every one. This table has approximately 140,000 clones, 75% to 90% appearing once. Study observations and caveats: Analysis performed later found roughly 18,000 TCR beta sequences associated with HLA alleles at 0.05 false discovery rate. Other equally common chains were less clonally expanded than HLA-associated TCR beta chains, a later analysis showed. Earlier analysis found most TCR beta V segments productive about 90% or about 30% of the time.

About this clone: Its specificity is not known.

Germline CDR1 is SGDLS and CDR2 is YYNGEE. The CDR3 consists of 15 residues. Deletions cut 5 bases from V and 3 bases from J, with 18 bases between. Sequenced: PBMCs. This sequence originates from a woman in her thirties or forties in good health and CMV-seropositive. The chain uses TRBV9 and TRBJ2-7, with D perhaps matching TRBD2 (5 bases). The DNA of the CDR3 is TGTGCCAGCAGTTTAATCGCACAGAGCGGCTACGAGCAGTACTTC. Translating it yields CASSLIAQSGYEQYF.